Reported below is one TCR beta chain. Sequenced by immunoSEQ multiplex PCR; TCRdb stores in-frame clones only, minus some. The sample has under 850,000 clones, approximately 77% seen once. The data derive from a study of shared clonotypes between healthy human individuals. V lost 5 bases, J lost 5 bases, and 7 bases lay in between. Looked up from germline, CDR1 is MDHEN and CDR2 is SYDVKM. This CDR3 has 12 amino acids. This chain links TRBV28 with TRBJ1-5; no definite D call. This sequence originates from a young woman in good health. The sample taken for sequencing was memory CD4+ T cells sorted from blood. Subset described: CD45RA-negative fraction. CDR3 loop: CASSLLYQPQHF. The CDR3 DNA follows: TGTGCCAGCAGTCTACTCTATCAGCCCCAGCATTTT.